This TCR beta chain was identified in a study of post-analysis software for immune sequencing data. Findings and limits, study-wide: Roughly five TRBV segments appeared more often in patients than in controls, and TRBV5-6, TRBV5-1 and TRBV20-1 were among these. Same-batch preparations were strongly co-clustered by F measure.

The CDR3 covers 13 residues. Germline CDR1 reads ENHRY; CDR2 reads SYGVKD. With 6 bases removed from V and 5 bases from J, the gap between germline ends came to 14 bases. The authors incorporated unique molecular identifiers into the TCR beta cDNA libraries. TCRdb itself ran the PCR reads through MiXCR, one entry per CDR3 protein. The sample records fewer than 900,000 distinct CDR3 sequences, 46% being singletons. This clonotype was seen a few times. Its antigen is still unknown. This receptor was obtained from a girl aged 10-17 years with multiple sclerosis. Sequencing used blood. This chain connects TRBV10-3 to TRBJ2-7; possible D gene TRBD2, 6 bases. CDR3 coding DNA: TGTGCCATCAGGGAGGGCCTTGAGGACGAGCAGTACTTC. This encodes CAIREGLEDEQYF.